A selection of T cell receptor beta chains follows, all from one sample in a study of CD8 T cells in ankylosing spondylitis. MiXCR, run by TCRdb on the 5' RACE reads, gives a single entry per CDR3 protein. The repertoire has about 420,000 distinct CDR3 sequences, around 24% of them found once; the top ten carry less than 20%. Sequenced sample: blood, either unsorted or a sorted T cell fraction (not recorded which). These receptors all stem from a male donor with ankylosing spondylitis. Each CDR3 is given with its conserved first and last residue. A D gene is named only where the DNA matches it firmly. Rows may omit the clone size; those that give it use once, few, many or a size class.

size	V	D	J	CDR3	DNA
few	TRBV29-1	NA	TRBJ2-5	CSVETGQETQYF	TGCAGCGTTGAGACAGGCCAAGAGACCCAGTACTTC
NA	TRBV25-1	NA	TRBJ1-5	CASRGTLGQPQHF	TGTGCCAGCCGCGGGACACTAGGACAGCCCCAGCATTTT
NA	TRBV6-1	NA	TRBJ1-5	CASSPMDRISNQPQHF	TGTGCCAGCAGTCCCATGGACAGAATATCCAATCAGCCCCAGCATTTT
NA	TRBV19	TRBD1	TRBJ1-6	CASSTGARGNSPLHF	TGTGCCAGTAGCACAGGGGCGCGCGGTAATTCACCCCTCCACTTT
NA	TRBV27	NA	TRBJ1-1	CASSYRVKTEAFF	TGTGCCAGCAGTTACAGGGTAAAGACTGAAGCTTTCTTT
NA	TRBV20-1	TRBD1	TRBJ1-2	CSATDRGHGYTF	TGCAGTGCAACGGACAGGGGGCATGGCTACACCTTC
few	TRBV9	NA	TRBJ2-6	CASSVGSGANVLTF	TGTGCCAGCAGCGTAGGCTCTGGGGCCAACGTCCTGACTTTC
NA	TRBV29-1	TRBD1	TRBJ1-1	CSVRRDRMGEAFF	TGCAGCGTCCGCAGGGACAGGATGGGGGAAGCTTTCTTT
many	TRBV20-1	NA	TRBJ1-2	CSARGGLSANYGYTF	TGCAGTGCTAGAGGTGGTTTGTCAGCTAACTATGGCTACACCTTC
few	TRBV7-2	TRBD1	TRBJ2-5	CASSLARQGVETQYF	TGTGCCAGCAGCTTAGCGCGGCAGGGGGTAGAGACCCAGTACTTC
NA	TRBV6-6	NA	TRBJ2-3	CASSSYPATQYF	TGTGCCAGCAGCTCATACCCCGCAACGCAGTATTTT
few	TRBV27	TRBD2	TRBJ2-1	CASSLAGTSGGKIEQFF	TGTGCCAGCAGTTTAGCCGGGACTAGCGGGGGTAAGATAGAGCAGTTCTTC
NA	TRBV3-1	NA	TRBJ1-5	CASSPWDGDSPQHF	TGTGCCAGCAGCCCGTGGGACGGGGACTCGCCCCAGCATTTT
NA	TRBV4-3	NA	TRBJ2-7	CASSQENQGGYEQYF	TGCGCCAGCAGCCAAGAGAACCAGGGGGGATACGAGCAGTACTTC
NA	TRBV6-1	TRBD1	TRBJ2-7	CASRPRTGSYEQYF	TGTGCCAGCAGACCTAGGACAGGGTCCTACGAGCAGTACTTC
few	TRBV12-3/TRBV12-4	TRBD2	TRBJ2-2	CASSPFGVGTLAGISGELFF	TGTGCCAGCAGCCCCTTCGGTGTGGGCACCCTAGCGGGAATATCCGGGGAGCTGTTTTTT
NA	TRBV20-1	NA	TRBJ2-5	CSARSTGRWGTQYF	TGCAGTGCTAGATCTACCGGGCGGTGGGGGACCCAGTACTTC
many	TRBV9	NA	TRBJ2-1	CASSVRDEQFF	TGTGCCAGCAGCGTAAGGGATGAGCAGTTCTTC
NA	TRBV29-1	NA	TRBJ1-6	CSGAGRQARTYNSPLHF	TGCAGCGGAGCCGGGAGACAGGCTCGGACCTATAATTCACCCCTCCACTTT
NA	TRBV27	TRBD2	TRBJ2-1	CASSLRLAGSGEQFF	TGTGCCAGCAGTTTAAGGCTAGCGGGGAGTGGTGAGCAGTTCTTC
NA	TRBV25-1	NA	TRBJ2-1	CASSGTVISYNEQFF	TGTGCCAGCAGTGGGACTGTTATCTCCTACAATGAGCAGTTCTTC
NA	TRBV25-1	TRBD1	TRBJ2-1	CASSEYNRGDNEQFF	TGTGCCAGCAGTGAATATAACAGGGGCGACAATGAGCAGTTCTTC
few	TRBV5-1	NA	TRBJ1-2	CASSPPLQRVGGYTF	TGCGCCAGCAGCCCCCCACTCCAAAGGGTCGGAGGCTACACCTTC
NA	TRBV7-3	NA	TRBJ2-5	CASSSGEGPQETQYF	TGTGCCAGCAGCTCCGGTGAGGGTCCACAAGAGACCCAGTACTTC
few	TRBV20-1	NA	TRBJ2-3	CSASGRTDTQYF	TGCAGTGCTAGCGGGCGCACAGATACGCAGTATTTT
NA	TRBV7-9	NA	TRBJ2-1	CASSTGLYNEQFF	TGTGCCAGCAGCACCGGGCTCTACAATGAGCAGTTCTTC
few	TRBV24-1	TRBD2	TRBJ2-1	CATGASGSNEQFF	TGTGCCACCGGGGCTAGCGGAAGCAATGAGCAGTTCTTC
NA	TRBV18	NA	TRBJ1-1	CASSLTQEDTEAFF	TGTGCCAGCTCACTTACGCAGGAGGACACTGAAGCTTTCTTT
few	TRBV12-3/TRBV12-4	NA	TRBJ2-2	CASTSPTRTGELFF	TGTGCCAGCACCTCCCCGACCCGGACCGGGGAGCTGTTTTTT
few	TRBV20-1	NA	TRBJ2-5	CSASDNRGQETQYF	TGCAGTGCTAGTGACAACCGTGGACAAGAGACCCAGTACTTC
NA	TRBV6-2/TRBV6-3	TRBD2	TRBJ2-5	CASNKPLRTSVGQTQYF	TGTGCCAGCAACAAACCCCTCAGGACTAGCGTCGGACAGACCCAGTACTTC
NA	TRBV15	TRBD2	TRBJ2-3	CATSRAASGSSRDTQYF	TGTGCCACCAGCAGAGCGGCTAGCGGGAGCAGTAGGGATACGCAGTATTTT
few	TRBV15	NA	TRBJ1-5	CATSRDLGAINQPQHF	TGTGCCACCAGCAGAGATCTCGGGGCGATCAATCAGCCCCAGCATTTT
NA	TRBV5-6	TRBD2	TRBJ2-5	CASSLVVLAGGPATQYF	TGTGCCAGCAGCTTGGTAGTTCTAGCGGGAGGGCCCGCGACCCAGTACTTC
NA	TRBV5-1	NA	TRBJ2-5	CASSHRTSTYQETQYF	TGCGCCAGCAGCCATCGGACATCAACGTACCAAGAGACCCAGTACTTC
few	TRBV9	NA	TRBJ2-5	CASSPTLVVGTQYF	TGTGCCAGCAGCCCTACCTTAGTAGTGGGGACCCAGTACTTC
few	TRBV7-3	NA	TRBJ2-1	CASSPELRSSYNEQFF	TGTGCCAGCAGCCCGGAGTTGCGGAGCTCCTACAATGAGCAGTTCTTC
NA	TRBV7-3	NA	TRBJ2-3	CASSSYLGADTQYF	TGTGCCAGCAGCTCCTATTTAGGGGCAGATACGCAGTATTTT
many	TRBV29-1	NA	TRBJ2-7	CSVVVDKDPYEQYF	TGCAGCGTTGTAGTAGATAAGGATCCCTACGAGCAGTACTTC
NA	TRBV7-2	NA	TRBJ2-3	CASSSRHTDTQYF	TGTGCCAGCAGCAGCCGACACACAGATACGCAGTATTTT
few	TRBV28	TRBD1	TRBJ1-5	CASSFPPGGGNQPQHF	TGTGCCAGCAGTTTCCCCCCAGGGGGCGGCAATCAGCCCCAGCATTTT
many	TRBV2	NA	TRBJ2-1	CASRPGLSYNEQFF	TGTGCCAGCAGACCGGGACTGTCCTACAATGAGCAGTTCTTC
few	TRBV7-3	TRBD2	TRBJ2-1	CASSLGPSGSYNEQFF	TGTGCCAGCAGCTTAGGTCCTAGCGGGAGCTACAATGAGCAGTTCTTC
NA	TRBV6-1	TRBD1	TRBJ2-7	CASSATGLRDSSYEQYF	TGTGCCAGCAGTGCCACTGGCCTCCGGGACAGTTCCTACGAGCAGTACTTC
NA	TRBV18	TRBD1	TRBJ2-7	CASSPMDRELRGQYF	TGTGCCAGCTCCCCTATGGACAGGGAACTACGAGGACAGTACTTC
NA	TRBV5-1	TRBD2	TRBJ2-1	CASVPTSGKTEQFF	TGCGCCAGCGTACCGACTAGCGGGAAAACTGAGCAGTTCTTC
few	TRBV12-3/TRBV12-4	NA	TRBJ1-2	CASSWPSTSNYGYTF	TGTGCCAGCAGTTGGCCCAGCACGTCTAACTATGGCTACACCTTC